Below are 2 T cell receptor beta chains sequenced from a single sample in a study of T cells after yellow fever vaccination. TCRdb redid the calling of the 5' RACE reads with MiXCR, one entry per CDR3 protein. The sample has hundreds of thousands of distinct CDR3 sequences; 11% are singletons. The source material was PBMCs, sampled on the day of the first yellow fever vaccination. These receptors were collected from a man between 18 and 35 years old who received the YFV17D yellow fever vaccine.

V gene TRBV6-2 or TRBV6-3 combines with J gene TRBJ2-5; D is ambiguous. This CDR3 region has 16 residues. V was shortened by 6 bases and J by 4 bases, with 21 bases between the two germline ends. Germline V gene lookup returns CDR1 MNHEY and CDR2 SVGEGT. CDR3: CASSLGSVGWGETQYF. As DNA, the CDR3 is TGTGCCAGCAGCCTGGGCTCGGTCGGATGGGGAGAGACCCAGTACTTC.

This CDR3 reads CASSYPGSETQYF. CDR3 coding DNA: TGTGCCAGCAGTTACCCGGGGTCGGAGACCCAGTACTTC. This chain uses TRBV6-5 with TRBJ2-5; D possibly corresponds to TRBD2 (5 bases). Looked up from germline, CDR1 is MNHEY and CDR2 is SVGAGI. V was clipped by 2 bases and J by 5 bases, with 9 bases between them. This CDR3 has 13 amino acids.